These 9 T cell receptor beta chains originate from one sample sequenced in a study of Ad26.COV2.S vaccination and SARS-CoV-2 variants. Sample treatment: about 20 received Ad26.COV2.S at low or high dose, single or two shots; roughly five received placebo; per-sample allocation not given. Samples were taken on day 63 after the first vaccine or placebo injection. Sequencing was performed with immunoSEQ multiplex PCR; in TCRdb, only in-frame clones are kept and a portion is missing. The sample holds roughly 420,000 clones, around 89% seen once. Here the sequenced sample was peripheral blood, taken in a trial of Ad26.COV2.S vaccine versus placebo. The source is a person between 18 and 65 years old who received the Ad26.COV2.S COVID-19 vaccine or a placebo.

The J gene is TRBJ1-6, the V gene TRBV3-1 (or the pseudogene TRBV3-2); a possible D gene is TRBD1 (5 bases). CDR3 size: 17 residues. Trimming shortened V by 5 bases and J by 0 bases, and 14 bases separated the two germline ends. CDR1 is LGHDT and CDR2 is YNNKEL in the germline V gene (reference sequence). The CDR3 DNA follows: TGTGCCAGCAGCTTCCGGACACTGAGCTCCTATAATTCACCCCTCCACTTT. Protein: CASSFRTLSSYNSPLHF.

The chain carries TRBV5-5 and TRBJ2-3; the D is unclear. Germline-derived CDR1 and CDR2 are SGHKS and YYEKEE (reference sequence). V shed 5 bases and J shed 6 bases, with 19 bases lying between them. This CDR3 has 15 residues. As DNA, the CDR3 is TGTGCCAGCAGTATTTCGGGCAGCCCGCCCGATACGCAGTATTTT. It is translated as CASSISGSPPDTQYF.

V is TRBV28 and J is TRBJ1-4; tentative D call: TRBD1 (5 bases). Germline assignment: CDR1 MDHEN and CDR2 SYDVKM. This CDR3 region has 13 residues. V was clipped by 6 bases and J by 8 bases, with 13 bases between them. For the CDR3, the DNA is TGTGCCAGCAGGCCCGGGACTGGGGAAAAACTGTTTTTT. Translated: CASRPGTGEKLFF.

Comments on this clone: The same CDR3 arises from other DNA sequences in this sample as well. The V and J genes are TRBV9 and TRBJ2-7; 7 nucleotides line up with TRBD1. After removal of 0 bases from V and 1 base from J, the junction contained 4 bases not matched to a gene. The CDR3 sequence is 15 residues long. CDR1 is SGDLS, CDR2 YYNGEE, per germline. The CDR3 reads CASSVGPGGSYEQYF. CDR3 nucleotides: TGTGCCAGCAGCGTAGGGCCAGGGGGATCCTACGAGCAGTACTTC.

V gene TRBV6-5 combines with J gene TRBJ2-7; D is ambiguous. This CDR3 contains 14 residues. V was cut by 0 bases and J by 3 bases, with 9 bases left in between. Germline V gene lookup returns CDR1 MNHEY and CDR2 SVGAGI. The CDR3 region is CASSYSVGGYEQYF. The CDR3 DNA is TGTGCCAGCAGTTACTCTGTGGGTGGCTACGAGCAGTACTTC.

The chain joins TRBV21-1 to TRBJ2-3. TRBV21-1 is noted as a pseudogene. The CDR3 consists of 14 residues. The chain's CDR3 is CATPTHSAPDTQYF. The CDR3 nucleotides are TGTGCCACCCCCACACACTCCGCCCCAGATACGCAGTATTTT.

The gene calls are TRBV5-1 and TRBJ1-6; the D is unclear. V lost 2 bases to trimming and J lost 8 bases, with 11 bases between them. This CDR3 has 14 amino acids. From germline, CDR1 is SGHRS and CDR2 YFSETQ. The CDR3 DNA reads TGCGCCAGCAGCTTACGTCGAGGCGATTCACCCCTCCACTTT. Its protein is CASSLRRGDSPLHF.

V usage is TRBV28 and J usage is TRBJ2-3; maybe TRBD1 (6 bases). Germline values: CDR1 MDHEN, CDR2 SYDVKM. Trimming left V 4 bases short and J 1 base short, with 15 bases between. There are 16 residues in the CDR3. The CDR3 DNA reads as TGTGCCAGCAGTTCTCCGACAGGTCGAGGCACAGATACGCAGTATTTT. It yields the protein CASSSPTGRGTDTQYF.

This clone was counted a few times. This sequence joins TRBV2 and TRBJ1-6; D not resolved. CDR3 size: 14 residues. Germline values: CDR1 SNHLY, CDR2 FYNNEI. V was clipped by 7 bases and J by 9 bases, with 16 bases between them. CDR3 sequence reads: CASKMISDGSPLHF. CDR3 DNA: TGTGCCAGCAAGATGATATCCGACGGTTCACCCCTCCACTTT.